The clone carrying this TCR beta chain was observed many times. This sample was included in a study of human T cells and chemical hapten exposure. Overall study: The sensitizer, 2% DPC, was used on around 2 cm by around 2 cm of upper inner arm skin.

TCRdb recomputed calls from the RACE reads with MiXCR, one row per CDR3 protein. This sample has about 400,000 distinct CDR3 sequences; about 6.3% occur once, and the top ten carry under 7%. The V gene's germline CDR1 is SGHTA and CDR2 FQGNSA. This CDR3 region has 14 residues. Unmatched junction bases numbered 8, after V lost 4 bases and J lost 11 bases. Specified time point: patch test 2, 6 weeks after DPC sensitization. Sample treatment: therapeutic diphenylcyclopropenone sensitization with weekly scalp DPC. Alopecia patients, 18 to 70 years old and DPC-suitable, served as donors. The authors' total RNA extraction used unfractionated whole blood.

The clonotype originates from a woman younger than 30 with alopecia areata. Some clones in this sample may be carry-over from other donors' samples. This chain connects TRBV7-2 to TRBJ1-6; 7 bases align to TRBD1. Sequencing used whole blood, obtained in connection with sensitization to the hapten diphenylcyclopropenone (DPC). The CDR3 loop is CASSSDREGAPLHF. CDR3 bases: TGTGCCAGCAGCTCAGACAGGGAAGGGGCACCCCTCCACTTT.